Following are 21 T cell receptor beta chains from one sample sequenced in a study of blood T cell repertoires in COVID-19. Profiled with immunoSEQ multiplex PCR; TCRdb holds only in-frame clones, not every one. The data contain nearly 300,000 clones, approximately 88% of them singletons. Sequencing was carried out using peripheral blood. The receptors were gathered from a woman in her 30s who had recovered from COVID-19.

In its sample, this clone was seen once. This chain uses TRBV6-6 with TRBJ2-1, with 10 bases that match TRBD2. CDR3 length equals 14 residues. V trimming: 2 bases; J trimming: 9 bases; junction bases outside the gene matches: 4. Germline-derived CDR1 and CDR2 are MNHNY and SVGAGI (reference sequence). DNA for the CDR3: TGTGCCAGCAGTTACGTGGTAGCGGGGGGTGAGCAGTTCTTC. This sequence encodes CASSYVVAGGEQFF.

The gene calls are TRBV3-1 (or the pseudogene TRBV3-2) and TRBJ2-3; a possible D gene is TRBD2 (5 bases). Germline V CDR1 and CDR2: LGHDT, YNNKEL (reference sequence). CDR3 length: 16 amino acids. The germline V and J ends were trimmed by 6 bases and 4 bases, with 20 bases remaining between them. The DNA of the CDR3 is TGTGCCAGCAGGCCCGCGGTTGTCGGAGGCGCAGATACGCAGTATTTT. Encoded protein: CASRPAVVGGADTQYF.

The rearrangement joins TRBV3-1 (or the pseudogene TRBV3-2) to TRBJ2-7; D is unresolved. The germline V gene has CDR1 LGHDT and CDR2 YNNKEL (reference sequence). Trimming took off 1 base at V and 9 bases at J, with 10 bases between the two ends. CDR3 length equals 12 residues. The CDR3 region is CASSQGVSGQYF. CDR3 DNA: TGTGCCAGCAGCCAAGGTGTCTCCGGGCAGTACTTC.

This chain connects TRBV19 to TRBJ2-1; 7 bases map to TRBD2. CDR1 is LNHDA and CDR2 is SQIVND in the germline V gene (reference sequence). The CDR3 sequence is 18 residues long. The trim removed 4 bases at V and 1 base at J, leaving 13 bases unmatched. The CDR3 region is CASSTKNQGGGSYNEQFF. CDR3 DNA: TGTGCCAGTAGTACCAAAAACCAGGGCGGGGGTTCCTACAATGAGCAGTTCTTC.

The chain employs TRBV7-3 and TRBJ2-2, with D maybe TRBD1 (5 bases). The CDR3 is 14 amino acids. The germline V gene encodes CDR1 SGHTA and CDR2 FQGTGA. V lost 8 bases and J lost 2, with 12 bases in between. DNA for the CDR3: TGTGCCAGCGGTACAGGAACAAACACCGGGGAGCTGTTTTTT. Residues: CASGTGTNTGELFF.

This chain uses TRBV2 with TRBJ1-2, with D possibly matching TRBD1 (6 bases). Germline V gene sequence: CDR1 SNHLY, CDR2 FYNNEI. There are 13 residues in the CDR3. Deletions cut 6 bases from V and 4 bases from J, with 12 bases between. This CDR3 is CASSPGASYGYTF. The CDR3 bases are TGTGCCAGCAGCCCAGGGGCCTCCTATGGCTACACCTTC.

CDR3 sequence (DNA): TGTGCCAGCAGCTTGGGTAACAGGGGGGGCACTGAAGCTTTCTTT. Its protein is CASSLGNRGGTEAFF. The chain carries TRBV5-6 and TRBJ1-1; 8 bases line up with TRBD1. Germline-derived CDR1 and CDR2 are SGHDT and YYEEEE. J lost 4 bases, V lost 0 bases, and 5 bases had no gene match. This CDR3 comprises 15 residues.

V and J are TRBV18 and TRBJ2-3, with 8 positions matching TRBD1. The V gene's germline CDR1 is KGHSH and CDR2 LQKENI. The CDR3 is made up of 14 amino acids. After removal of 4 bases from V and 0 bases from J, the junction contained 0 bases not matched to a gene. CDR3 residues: CASSRQGSTDTQYF. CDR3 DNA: TGTGCCAGCTCACGACAGGGGAGCACAGATACGCAGTATTTT.

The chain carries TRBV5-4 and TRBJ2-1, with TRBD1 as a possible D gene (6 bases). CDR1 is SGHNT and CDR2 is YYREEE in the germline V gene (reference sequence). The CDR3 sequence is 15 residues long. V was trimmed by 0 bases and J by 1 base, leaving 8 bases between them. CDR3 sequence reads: CASSLDRESYNEQFF. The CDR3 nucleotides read TGTGCCAGCAGCTTGGACAGGGAGTCCTACAATGAGCAGTTCTTC.

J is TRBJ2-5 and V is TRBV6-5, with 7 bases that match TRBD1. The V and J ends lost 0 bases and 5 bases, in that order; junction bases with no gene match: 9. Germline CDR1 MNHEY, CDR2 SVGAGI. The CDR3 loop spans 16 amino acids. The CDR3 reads CASSYSRDGRGETQYF. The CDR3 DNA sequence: TGTGCCAGCAGTTACTCCCGGGACGGCAGGGGGGAGACCCAGTACTTC.

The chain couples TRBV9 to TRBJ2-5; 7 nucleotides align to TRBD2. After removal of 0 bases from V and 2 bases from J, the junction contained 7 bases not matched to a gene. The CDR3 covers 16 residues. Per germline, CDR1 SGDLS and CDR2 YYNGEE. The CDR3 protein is CASSVGGGAYQETQYF. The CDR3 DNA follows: TGTGCCAGCAGCGTAGGGGGAGGGGCATATCAAGAGACCCAGTACTTC.

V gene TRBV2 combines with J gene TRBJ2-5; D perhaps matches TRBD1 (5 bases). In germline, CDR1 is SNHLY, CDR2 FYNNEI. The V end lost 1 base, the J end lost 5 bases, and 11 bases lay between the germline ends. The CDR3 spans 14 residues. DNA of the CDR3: TGTGCCAGCAGTGAAGTGGGGCACTGGGAGACCCAGTACTTC. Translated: CASSEVGHWETQYF.

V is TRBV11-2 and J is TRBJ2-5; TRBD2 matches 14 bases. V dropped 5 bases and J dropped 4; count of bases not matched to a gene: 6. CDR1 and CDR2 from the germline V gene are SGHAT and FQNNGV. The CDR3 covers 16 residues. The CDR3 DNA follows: TGTGCCAGCAGCCTGAGGGGACTAGCGGGGGCAGAGACCCAGTACTTC. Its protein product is CASSLRGLAGAETQYF.

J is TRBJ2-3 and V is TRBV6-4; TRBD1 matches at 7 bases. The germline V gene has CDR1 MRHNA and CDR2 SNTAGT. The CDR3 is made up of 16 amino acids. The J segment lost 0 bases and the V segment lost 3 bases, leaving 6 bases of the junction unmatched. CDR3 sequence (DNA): TGTGCCAGCAGTGAAAGACAGGGTTTAAGCACAGATACGCAGTATTTT. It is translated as CASSERQGLSTDTQYF.

The CDR3 DNA is TGTGCCAGTAGTCGAGACAGGGCCAACACTGAAGCTTTCTTT. It codes for CASSRDRANTEAFF. The chain is built from TRBV19 and TRBJ1-1, with 7 positions matching TRBD1. With 5 bases clipped from V and 2 bases from J, the junction kept 5 bases outside the gene matches. This CDR3 comprises 14 residues. Per germline, CDR1 LNHDA and CDR2 SQIVND (reference sequence).

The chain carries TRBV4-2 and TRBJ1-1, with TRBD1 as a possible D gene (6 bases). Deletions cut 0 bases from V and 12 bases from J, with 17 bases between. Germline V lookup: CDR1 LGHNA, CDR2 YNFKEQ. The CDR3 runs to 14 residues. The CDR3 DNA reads TGTGCCAGCAGCCAAGATTATTCGTACAGGGCGACTTTCTTT. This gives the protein CASSQDYSYRATFF.

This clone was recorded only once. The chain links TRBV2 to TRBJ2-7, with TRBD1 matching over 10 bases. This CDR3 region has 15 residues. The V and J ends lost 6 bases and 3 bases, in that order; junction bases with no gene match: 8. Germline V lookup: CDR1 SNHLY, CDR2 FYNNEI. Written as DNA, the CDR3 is TGTGCCAGCAGCCCCGCCGGGACAGGGGACTACGAGCAGTACTTC. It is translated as CASSPAGTGDYEQYF.

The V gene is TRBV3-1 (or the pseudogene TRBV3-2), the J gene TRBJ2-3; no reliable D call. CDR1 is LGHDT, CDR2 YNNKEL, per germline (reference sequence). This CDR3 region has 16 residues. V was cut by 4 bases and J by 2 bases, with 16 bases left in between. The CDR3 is CASSPRWSANTDTQYF. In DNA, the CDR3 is TGTGCCAGCAGCCCCCGGTGGAGCGCCAACACAGATACGCAGTATTTT.

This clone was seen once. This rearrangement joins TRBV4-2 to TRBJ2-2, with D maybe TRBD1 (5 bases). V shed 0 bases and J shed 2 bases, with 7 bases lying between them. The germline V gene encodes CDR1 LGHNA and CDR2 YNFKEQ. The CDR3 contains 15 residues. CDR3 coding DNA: TGTGCCAGCAGCCAAGAGGGGCGTAACACCGGGGAGCTGTTTTTT. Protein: CASSQEGRNTGELFF.

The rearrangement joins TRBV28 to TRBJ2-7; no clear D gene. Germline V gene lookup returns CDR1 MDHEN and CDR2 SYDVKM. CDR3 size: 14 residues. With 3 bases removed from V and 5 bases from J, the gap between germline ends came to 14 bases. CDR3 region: CASSFGSVLHEQYF. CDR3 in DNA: TGTGCCAGCAGTTTCGGGTCCGTTCTCCACGAGCAGTACTTC.

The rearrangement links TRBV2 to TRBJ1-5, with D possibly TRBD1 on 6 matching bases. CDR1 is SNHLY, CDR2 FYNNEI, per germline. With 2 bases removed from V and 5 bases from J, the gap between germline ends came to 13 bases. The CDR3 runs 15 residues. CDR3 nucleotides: TGTGCCAGCAGTGAACAAGGGACAAGTCATCAGCCCCAGCATTTT. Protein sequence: CASSEQGTSHQPQHF.